Listed here are 11 T cell receptor beta chains from one sample, sequenced in a study of blood T cell repertoires in COVID-19. The table came from immunoSEQ multiplex PCR; TCRdb's copy has only in-frame clones and leaves some out. The sample records some 310,000 clones, about nine tenths being singletons. The sample comprised peripheral blood. These receptors were collected from a man aged 45 to 65 with active or convalescent COVID-19.

The chain employs TRBV30 and TRBJ1-2, with TRBD1 matching 9 bases. Germline CDR1 is GTSNPN and CDR2 is SVGIG (reference sequence). The CDR3 is made up of 12 amino acids. The J segment lost 7 bases and the V segment lost 1 base, leaving 1 base of the junction unmatched. The CDR3 bases are TGTGCCTGGAGTGAGACAGGGGGTGGCTACACCTTC. As protein: CAWSETGGGYTF.

The V call is TRBV4-2, the J call TRBJ2-1; 9 bases match TRBD1. V dropped 1 base and J dropped 5; count of bases not matched to a gene: 3. Germline loops: CDR1 LGHNA, CDR2 YNFKEQ. The CDR3 is 15 amino acids. CDR3 sequence (DNA): TGTGCCAGCAGCCAAGGACAGGGGGTGGACAATGAGCAGTTCTTC. Its translation is CASSQGQGVDNEQFF.

The chain links TRBV27 to TRBJ2-1; TRBD2 matches at 9 bases. J lost 4 bases, V lost 3 bases, and 4 bases had no gene match. CDR1 MNHEY and CDR2 SMNVEV come from the germline V gene (reference sequence). The CDR3 length is 15 residues. CDR3 sequence reads: CASSLSLAGYNEQFF. The CDR3 nucleotides read TGTGCCAGCAGTTTGAGTCTAGCGGGATACAATGAGCAGTTCTTC.

About this clone itself: A read error may account for a junction end that differs from germline. The gene calls are TRBV3-1 (or the pseudogene TRBV3-2) and TRBJ2-1, with D possibly TRBD2 on 5 matching bases. CDR1 is LGHDT, CDR2 YNNKEL, per germline (reference sequence). The CDR3 extends over 14 amino acids. The CDR3 is CASSQAGGLAERFF. The CDR3 DNA is TGTGCCAGCAGCCAAGCTGGCGGGCTCGCTGAGCGGTTCTTC.

J is TRBJ1-2 and V is TRBV2; the match to TRBD1 covers 8 bases. Trimming took 4 bases from V and 4 from J; bases not matched to a gene: 5. The CDR3 length is 14 residues. CDR1 and CDR2 from the germline V gene are SNHLY and FYNNEI. CDR3 region: CASSGSGQGYGYTF. CDR3 in DNA: TGTGCCAGCAGTGGTTCAGGACAGGGCTATGGCTACACCTTC.

This clone was seen repeatedly, ten times or more. The chain links TRBV7-9 to TRBJ1-6; D call uncertain. Trimming left V 1 base short and J 10 bases short, with 11 bases between. The CDR3 is made up of 14 amino acids. The V gene's germline CDR1 is SEHNR and CDR2 FQNEAQ (reference sequence). CDR3 amino acids: CASSLERGRSPLHF. The CDR3 nucleotides are TGTGCCAGCAGCTTAGAACGGGGAAGATCACCCCTCCACTTT.

The chain joins TRBV28 to TRBJ2-3, with 12 bases aligning to TRBD2. V lost 6 bases to trimming and J lost 7 bases; unmatched junction nucleotides: 11. This CDR3 has 16 residues. CDR1 and CDR2 (germline): MDHEN, SYDVKM. The CDR3 DNA reads TGTGCCAGCAGCCAACCTAGCGGGAGGGCCCTGAATACGCAGTATTTT. Translated, it gives CASSQPSGRALNTQYF.

The chain employs TRBV28 and TRBJ1-5; maybe TRBD1 (5 bases). Per the germline V gene, CDR1 is MDHEN and CDR2 is SYDVKM. The V and J ends lost 2 bases and 2 bases respectively, with 10 bases between them. The CDR3 is made up of 15 amino acids. CDR3 DNA: TGTGCCAGCAGTTTACCCAGGGAGGGCAATCAGCCCCAGCATTTT. This translates into CASSLPREGNQPQHF.

This rearrangement joins TRBV18 to TRBJ1-1, with 7 nucleotides matching TRBD1. Trimming took 4 bases from V and 6 from J; bases not matched to a gene: 14. The germline CDR1 and CDR2 sequences are KGHSH and LQKENI. The CDR3 has 16 amino acids. The CDR3 DNA is TGTGCCAGCTCACGCGACAGGGTCGACCAACGCCCTGAAGCTTTCTTT. Encoded protein: CASSRDRVDQRPEAFF.

The V gene is TRBV11-1, the J gene TRBJ1-1; D call uncertain. Germline V gene sequence: CDR1 SGHAT, CDR2 FQDESV (reference sequence). This CDR3 is 14 amino acids long. Trimming pared 5 bases from V and 4 bases from J, leaving 14 bases between. DNA of the CDR3: TGTGCCAGCAGCATTATCAGTGGAGGCACTGAAGCTTTCTTT. Amino acid sequence: CASSIISGGTEAFF.

J is TRBJ1-5 and V is TRBV7-8; D may be TRBD1 (5 bases). This CDR3 contains 14 residues. Germline-derived CDR1 and CDR2 are SGHVS and FQNEAQ. The ends were cut back, 1 base at V and 6 bases at J, with 10 bases in the middle. CDR3 bases: TGTGCCAGCAGCTTAGTCCCTGGGGCTCAGCCCCAGCATTTT. The encoded protein is CASSLVPGAQPQHF.